These 24 T cell receptor beta chains share one sample of origin, sequenced in a study of shared clonotypes between healthy human individuals. Measured with immunoSEQ multiplex PCR; TCRdb has only the in-frame clones, and not every one. The sample carries some 1.4 million clones, 95% to 97% recorded once. Sequencing was carried out using naive CD4+ T cells sorted from blood. Subset indicated: CD45RA+ positively selected. These receptor sequences come from a man aged 25 to 40 in good health.

The chain links TRBV10-3 to TRBJ1-1, with TRBD1 matching over 7 bases. The CDR3 runs 14 residues. Per the germline V gene, CDR1 is ENHRY and CDR2 is SYGVKD. V lost 6 bases to trimming and J lost 0 bases; unmatched junction nucleotides: 4. The CDR3 reads CAISTGAVNTEAFF. The CDR3 region has the DNA TGTGCCATCAGCACAGGGGCGGTGAACACTGAAGCTTTCTTT.

The V gene is TRBV6-1, the J gene TRBJ1-5; perhaps TRBD1 as D (5 bases). Germline V gives CDR1 MNHNS, CDR2 SASEGT. V dropped 2 bases and J dropped 3 bases, with 11 bases sitting between them. This CDR3 is 15 amino acids long. CDR3 residues: CASSESDRFNQPQHF. CDR3 bases: TGTGCCAGCAGTGAATCTGACAGATTCAATCAGCCCCAGCATTTT.

V usage is TRBV19 and J usage is TRBJ1-5, with 7 positions matching TRBD1. Germline V gene data show CDR1 as LNHDA and CDR2 as SQIVND (reference sequence). The length of the CDR3 is 16 residues. Trimming took 3 bases from V and 1 from J; bases not matched to a gene: 6. The CDR3 sequence: CASSMMRGRSNQPQHF. CDR3 DNA: TGTGCCAGTAGTATGATGAGGGGGCGAAGCAATCAGCCCCAGCATTTT. Full variable domain (missing parts from reference TRBV19 and TRBJ1-5): DGGITQSPKYLFRKEGQNVTLSCEQNLNHDAMYWYRQDPGQGLRLIYYSQIVNDFQKGDIAEGYSVSREKKESFPLTVTSAQKNPTAFYLCASSMMRGRSNQPQHFGDGTRLSIL.

The chain links TRBV28 to TRBJ2-7; 7 bases agree with TRBD1. The CDR3 consists of 14 residues. V lost 6 bases and J lost 2; bases outside the gene matches: 7. The germline V gene has CDR1 MDHEN and CDR2 SYDVKM. In nucleotides, the CDR3 is TGTGCCAGCAGAACGAGACAGGGACCCTACGAGCAGTACTTC. Encoded protein: CASRTRQGPYEQYF.

This sequence joins TRBV11-2 and TRBJ1-3; D not resolved. This CDR3 is 13 amino acids long. CDR1 SGHAT and CDR2 FQNNGV come from the germline V gene. The ends were cut back, 8 bases at V and 1 base at J, with 9 bases in the middle. CDR3 coding DNA: TGTGCCAGCGTAGACACATCTGGAAACACCATATATTTT. Protein product: CASVDTSGNTIYF.

This clone was recorded only once. V usage is TRBV27 and J usage is TRBJ1-5; weak D call: TRBD1 (5 bases). Per the germline V gene, CDR1 is MNHEY and CDR2 is SMNVEV (reference sequence). The CDR3 is 16 residues long. Trimming removed 6 bases at V and 3 bases at J, with 18 bases between. Here the CDR3 reads CASSTTTGTHNQPQHF. The CDR3 DNA reads TGTGCCAGCAGCACAACTACAGGTACCCACAATCAGCCCCAGCATTTT.

The chain combines TRBV6-6 with TRBJ2-2; no reliable D call. The ends were cut back, 2 bases at V and 5 bases at J, with 12 bases in the middle. Germline-derived CDR1 and CDR2 are MNHNY and SVGAGI (reference sequence). This CDR3 is 15 amino acids long. The CDR3 is CASSYIEPGTGELFF. The CDR3 DNA reads as TGTGCCAGCAGTTACATCGAACCCGGTACCGGGGAGCTGTTTTTT.

The chain recombines TRBV6-1 with TRBJ1-4; D not certain. The CDR3 length is 15 residues. Germline assignment: CDR1 MNHNS and CDR2 SASEGT. V dropped 4 bases and J dropped 8 bases, with 17 bases sitting between them. The CDR3 nucleotides read TGTGCCAGCAGTGCCCCCGAGGGATGGGGAGAAAAACTGTTTTTT. Translating gives CASSAPEGWGEKLFF.

J is TRBJ2-3 and V is TRBV5-1; D not certain. Germline V lookup: CDR1 SGHRS, CDR2 YFSETQ. CDR3 size: 16 residues. V was cut by 0 bases and J by 0 bases, with 11 bases left in between. CDR3 region: CASSLGPKASTDTQYF. The CDR3 nucleotides read TGCGCCAGCAGCTTGGGACCAAAGGCGAGCACAGATACGCAGTATTTT.

Regarding this clone: The same CDR3 arises from other DNA sequences in this sample as well. This chain joins TRBV5-4 and TRBJ1-1, with D unresolved. V was cut by 2 bases and J by 2 bases, with 10 bases left in between. Germline-derived CDR1 and CDR2 are SGHNT and YYREEE (reference sequence). This CDR3 spans 14 amino acids. The DNA of the CDR3 is TGTGCCAGCAGCTTCCCCGGGCCTAACACTGAAGCTTTCTTT. This codes for CASSFPGPNTEAFF.

The chain uses TRBV6-1 and TRBJ1-4; TRBD1 aligns across 7 bases. Unmatched junction bases numbered 10, after V lost 7 bases and J lost 5 bases. The germline V gene encodes CDR1 MNHNS and CDR2 SASEGT. The CDR3 consists of 15 residues. CDR3 sequence (DNA): TGTGCCAGCACCGAGTCCCGGACAGGAAATGAAAAACTGTTTTTT. It translates to CASTESRTGNEKLFF.

This clone occurred many times. The chain couples TRBV11-2 to TRBJ1-3; no firm D call. Trimming cost V 5 bases and J 0 bases, with 23 bases left between them. Germline lookup yields CDR1 SGHAT and CDR2 FQNNGV. The CDR3 length is 19 residues. In DNA, the CDR3 is TGTGCCAGCAGCCTGCTTTCTCTAACCAGACTGGACTCTGGAAACACCATATATTTT. Translated: CASSLLSLTRLDSGNTIYF. The full variable domain, completed using reference TRBV11-2 and TRBJ1-3, is EAGVAQSPRYKIIEKRQSVAFWCNPISGHATLYWYQQILGQGPKLLIQFQNNGVVDDSQLPKDRFSAERLKGVDSTLKIQPAKLEDSAVYLCASSLLSLTRLDSGNTIYFGEGSWLTVV.

The chain couples TRBV5-3 to TRBJ1-2; D possibly corresponds to TRBD1 (6 bases). TRBV5-3 is an open reading frame whose function is uncertain. V lost 4 bases to trimming and J lost 5 bases, with 12 bases between them. The CDR3 has 13 residues. CDR3 loop: CARSIGQRYGYTF. The CDR3, as DNA: TGTGCCAGAAGCATCGGACAGAGGTATGGCTACACCTTC.

Only one count was recorded for this clone. The chain joins TRBV5-1 to TRBJ1-2; 9 bases map to TRBD1. The CDR3 is 13 residues long. V lost 4 bases and J lost 7; bases outside the gene matches: 5. Germline assignment: CDR1 SGHRS and CDR2 YFSETQ. CDR3 sequence (DNA): TGCGCCAGCAGCATGGGACAGGGAAGTGGCTACACCTTC. This gives the protein CASSMGQGSGYTF. The whole variable domain, filled in from reference TRBV5-1 and TRBJ1-2, reads KAGVTQTPRYLIKTRGQQVTLSCSPISGHRSVSWYQQTPGQGLQFLFEYFSETQRNKGNFPGRFSGRQFSNSRSEMNVSTLELGDSALYLCASSMGQGSGYTFGSGTRLTVV.

This clone was observed a single time. This chain connects TRBV4-3 to TRBJ1-5; tentatively, D is TRBD1 (6 bases). CDR1 LGHNA and CDR2 YSLEER come from the germline V gene. The CDR3 covers 14 residues. With 1 base removed from V and 5 bases from J, the gap between germline ends came to 9 bases. CDR3 nucleotide sequence: TGCGCCAGCAGCCAAGTTCCAGGGGATCAGCCCCAGCATTTT. It translates to CASSQVPGDQPQHF.

Regarding this clone: In the same sample, other DNA sequences code for this CDR3. The chain carries TRBV7-2 and TRBJ2-7, with D hard to call. The CDR3 totals 13 residues. Germline lookup yields CDR1 SGHTA and CDR2 FQGNSA. Between the trimmed V and J ends, which lost 4 bases and 0 bases, there was a span of 7 bases. This CDR3 is CASSSRSSYEQYF. The CDR3 DNA sequence: TGTGCCAGCAGCTCGCGATCCTCCTACGAGCAGTACTTC. The variable domain in full, with the rest retrieved from reference TRBV7-2 and TRBJ2-7, is GAGVSQSPSNKVTEKGKDVELRCDPISGHTALYWYRQSLGQGLEFLIYFQGNSAPDKSGLPSDRFSAERTGGSVSTLTIQRTQQEDSAVYLCASSSRSSYEQYFGPGTRLTVT.

The CDR3 nucleotides are TGTGCCAGCAGGGGACAGGGTTTGGACGAGCAGTACTTC. It yields the protein CASRGQGLDEQYF. This chain connects TRBV6-1 to TRBJ2-7, with 9 nucleotides matching TRBD1. Germline V lookup: CDR1 MNHNS, CDR2 SASEGT. The CDR3 has 13 amino acids. The V gene end was trimmed by 6 bases and the J gene end by 5 bases; junction bases not matched to a gene: 5.

This rearrangement joins TRBV29-1 to TRBJ1-5, with D perhaps matching TRBD1 (6 bases). CDR3 length: 18 residues. Trimming left V 6 bases short and J 0 bases short, with 24 bases between. The germline V gene encodes CDR1 SQVTM and CDR2 ANQGSEA. CDR3 in amino acids: CSVCPRGQKLYSNQPQHF. The CDR3 DNA reads as TGCAGCGTCTGTCCGCGGGGGCAGAAACTCTATAGCAATCAGCCCCAGCATTTT.

The chain combines TRBV9 with TRBJ2-3; possibly TRBD2 for D (5 bases). Germline CDR1 and CDR2: SGDLS and YYNGEE. V was cut by 4 bases and J by 2 bases, with 17 bases left in between. This CDR3 is built from 16 residues. CDR3 region: CASSPHRRKTTDTQYF. The DNA of the CDR3 is TGTGCCAGCAGCCCCCACCGGAGGAAAACCACAGATACGCAGTATTTT.

This sequence joins TRBV5-8 and TRBJ1-5; D is perhaps TRBD1 (5 bases). The CDR3 runs to 18 residues. The germline V gene has CDR1 SGHTS and CDR2 YDEGEE. Trimming removed 3 bases from V and 0 bases from J, with 19 bases in between. CDR3 bases: TGTGCCAGCAGCTCCCAGGTCGGGACGACCTATAGCAATCAGCCCCAGCATTTT. Amino acids: CASSSQVGTTYSNQPQHF.

The CDR3 DNA reads as TGTGCCAGCAGCGGCTCCTACAATGAGCAGTTCTTC. It is translated as CASSGSYNEQFF. This rearrangement joins TRBV6-5 to TRBJ2-1; unclear D gene. The CDR3 is 12 amino acids. Germline CDR1 reads MNHEY; CDR2 reads SVGAGI. V gave up 6 bases and J gave up 0 bases, with 3 bases separating them.

A word on this clone: The sample contains more than one DNA sequence encoding this CDR3. V and J are TRBV28 and TRBJ1-1; D remains ambiguous. V shed 6 bases and J shed 0 bases, with 8 bases lying between them. The CDR3 is 13 amino acids. In germline, CDR1 is MDHEN, CDR2 SYDVKM. This CDR3 reads CASSPPVNTEAFF. CDR3 nucleotide sequence: TGTGCCAGCAGCCCCCCAGTGAACACTGAAGCTTTCTTT. The variable domain in full, with the rest retrieved from reference TRBV28 and TRBJ1-1, is DVKVTQSSRYLVKRTGEKVFLECVQDMDHENMFWYRQDPGLGLRLIYFSYDVKMKEKGDIPEGYSVSREKKERFSLILESASTNQTSMYLCASSPPVNTEAFFGQGTRLTVV.

The chain is built from TRBV5-1 and TRBJ2-7, with 8 bases aligning to TRBD1. After removal of 4 bases from V and 4 bases from J, the junction contained 7 bases not matched to a gene. The CDR3 sequence is 14 residues long. The germline V gene encodes CDR1 SGHRS and CDR2 YFSETQ. The CDR3 region has the DNA TGCGCCAGCAGCAGGACAGGGTTAGGGTACGAGCAGTACTTC. Encoded protein: CASSRTGLGYEQYF. The full variable domain, in which reference TRBV5-1 and TRBJ2-7 provide the parts outside the CDR3, is KAGVTQTPRYLIKTRGQQVTLSCSPISGHRSVSWYQQTPGQGLQFLFEYFSETQRNKGNFPGRFSGRQFSNSRSEMNVSTLELGDSALYLCASSRTGLGYEQYFGPGTRLTVT.

The gene calls are TRBV7-9 and TRBJ2-1; TRBD1 might be the D (7 bases). Germline CDR1 reads SEHNR; CDR2 reads FQNEAQ (reference sequence). V gave up 5 bases and J gave up 9 bases, with 17 bases separating them. This CDR3 comprises 14 residues. The CDR3 DNA reads TGTGCCAGCAGCAACGACAGGGAGGTTTTTGAGCAGTTCTTC. Its translation is CASSNDREVFEQFF.